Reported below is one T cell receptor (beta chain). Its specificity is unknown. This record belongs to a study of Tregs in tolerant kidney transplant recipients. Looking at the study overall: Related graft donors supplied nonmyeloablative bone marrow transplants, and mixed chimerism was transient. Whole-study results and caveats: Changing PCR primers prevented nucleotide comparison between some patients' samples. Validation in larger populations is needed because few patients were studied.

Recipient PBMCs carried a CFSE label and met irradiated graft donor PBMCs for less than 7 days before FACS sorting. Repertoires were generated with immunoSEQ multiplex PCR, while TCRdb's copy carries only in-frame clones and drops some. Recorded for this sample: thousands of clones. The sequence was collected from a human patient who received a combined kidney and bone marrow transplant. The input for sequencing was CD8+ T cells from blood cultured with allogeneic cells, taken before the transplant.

CDR3 DNA (partial): TGTGCCAGCAGTTACGTGAGGGGTGAG. This codes for CASSYVRGE. The full-length CDR3 reads as CASSYVRGEQFF. V is TRBV6-2 or TRBV6-3 and J is TRBJ2-1, with D perhaps assigned TRBD1 or TRBD2 (5 bases each). From the germline J gene comes the end of the CDR3, since the read stops 3 residues before it. This CDR3 contains 12 residues. The germline CDR1 and CDR2 sequences are MNHEY and SVGEGT. V was pared by 2 bases and J by 9 bases, with 8 bases between.